This T cell receptor (beta chain) was obtained from a study of blood T cells in healthy people across ages. This CDR3 region has 18 residues. V trimming: 4 bases; J trimming: 6 bases; junction bases outside the gene matches: 17. Germline CDR1 is MNHNS and CDR2 is SASEGT. The donors, all healthy, were Caucasians living in Russia, aged about 6 to 90. They isolated at least 7 million PBMCs from each sample. Primers used in a second PCR of about 7 to 12 cycles were a sample-barcoded 5' primer and a J-beta primer mix. One entry per CDR3 protein, called by TCRdb with MiXCR from the 5' RACE reads. The table includes approximately 800,000 distinct CDR3 sequences, around half detected once. Study-wide results and caveats: Possibly, changes in expanded clonotypes were confounded because donor CMV status was unknown. Estimated diversity across one million T cells was deemed an underestimate.

Of note for this clonotype: No antigen is known for it.

The sequenced sample consisted of blood. The receptor was derived from a man at least 80 years old in good health. The J gene is TRBJ2-3, the V gene TRBV6-1; TRBD2 matches at 9 bases. CDR3 protein: CASSAGRSSGRVGDTQYF. CDR3 in DNA: TGTGCCAGCAGTGCGGGCCGAAGTAGCGGGAGAGTTGGGGATACGCAGTATTTT.